This TCR beta chain was profiled in a study of T cell responses to AZD1222 COVID-19 vaccine. Whole-study context: Second-dose schedules of about 4 or about 12 weeks were combined.

Germline values: CDR1 SGHTS, CDR2 YDEGEE. Trimming left V 5 bases short and J 6 bases short, with 14 bases between. The CDR3 has 13 residues. Whole-study findings and limits: Baseline seropositivity occurred in only 5 or 6 AZD1222 recipients.

The data were produced by immunoSEQ multiplex PCR, yet TCRdb's version contains in-frame clones alone and is incomplete. The sample contains around 91,000 clones, roughly 90% of which appear only once. A word on this clone: No antigen is known for it.

V gene TRBV5-8 combines with J gene TRBJ1-2; D not certain. Material: peripheral blood, obtained on day 0 of AZD1222 vaccination. The clonotype originates from an adult in good health. The CDR3 loop reads CASRSPFWDGYTF. In nucleotides, the CDR3 is TGTGCCAGCAGGTCTCCATTCTGGGATGGCTACACCTTC.